The rows below give T cell receptor beta chains drawn from one sample of a study of EBV T-cell therapy then PD-1 blockade in nasopharyngeal carcinoma. Clones were sequenced by immunoSEQ multiplex PCR, and TCRdb holds only the in-frame ones, with some missing. Here the sample spans about 24,000 clones, 84% being singletons. Their target antigens are unknown. The source was CD8+ T cells from blood, collected between days 55 and 70 from a patient whose treatment included autologous EBV-specific T cells and nivolumab. The receptor set was obtained from a man aged 35 to 55 with nasopharyngeal carcinoma. CDR3s include the opening cysteine and the closing phenylalanine or tryptophan. A D gene is named only where the DNA matches it firmly. Clone size, where shown, is once, few, many, or a class for clones that have expanded.

V gene	J gene	D gene	clone size	CDR3 protein	CDR3 DNA
TRBV6-6	TRBJ1-1	TRBD1	NA	CASSQHPRQGARWEAFF	TGTGCCAGCAGTCAACACCCCAGACAGGGGGCGCGTTGGGAAGCTTTCTTT
TRBV18	TRBJ2-7	NA	NA	CASSPRDFMLSEQYF	TGTGCCAGCTCACCACGGGACTTTATGTTGAGCGAGCAGTACTTC
TRBV5-5	TRBJ1-3	TRBD1	NA	CASSLGQGPGNTIYF	TGTGCCAGCAGCTTGGGACAGGGACCTGGAAACACCATATATTTT
TRBV7-8	TRBJ2-2	TRBD1	NA	CASSLDRGAGELFF	TGTGCCAGCAGCTTAGACAGGGGAGCCGGGGAGCTGTTTTTT
TRBV12-3/TRBV12-4	TRBJ2-4	NA	NA	CASSLGNIQYF	TGTGCCAGCAGTTTAGGCAACATTCAGTACTTC
TRBV15	TRBJ2-3	NA	once	CATSRGGRSLPTDTQYF	TGTGCCACCAGCAGGGGGGGCAGGTCCTTACCCACAGATACGCAGTATTTT
TRBV15	TRBJ1-4	NA	medium-sized	CATSRVAGEKLFF	TGTGCCACCAGCAGAGTTGCAGGTGAAAAACTGTTTTTT
TRBV6-5	TRBJ1-6	TRBD1	NA	CASSYRQGPNSPLHF	TGTGCCAGCAGTTACCGACAGGGGCCTAATTCACCCCTCCACTTT
TRBV27	TRBJ2-7	NA	NA	CASSFHRVGSTHEQYF	TGTGCCAGCAGTTTCCATAGAGTAGGCTCGACCCACGAGCAGTACTTC
TRBV27	TRBJ1-6	NA	NA	CASSFSGRGYNSPLHF	TGTGCCAGCAGTTTCTCGGGGAGGGGGTATAATTCACCCCTCCACTTT
TRBV10-3	TRBJ1-2	NA	NA	CAHRHGSNYGYTF	TGTGCCCATCGTCACGGATCTAACTATGGCTACACCTTC
TRBV15	TRBJ1-2	TRBD1	NA	CATSREEGAIPLSYTF	TGTGCCACCAGCAGAGAAGAGGGGGCGATCCCGCTGAGCTACACCTTC
TRBV6-2/TRBV6-3	TRBJ1-5	NA	few	CASSYGRNQPQHF	TGTGCCAGCAGTTACGGTAGGAATCAGCCCCAGCATTTT
TRBV3-1/TRBV3-2	TRBJ2-5	TRBD1	NA	CASSQGTGGAETQYF	TGTGCCAGCAGCCAGGGGACAGGGGGCGCAGAGACCCAGTACTTC
TRBV6-2/TRBV6-3	TRBJ2-7	NA	NA	CASSYPSRSYEQYF	TGTGCCAGCAGTTACCCGAGCAGATCCTACGAGCAGTACTTC
TRBV3-1/TRBV3-2	TRBJ1-2	NA	NA	CASFTEKNGYTF	TGTGCCAGCTTTACAGAGAAGAATGGCTACACCTTC
TRBV2	TRBJ1-1	TRBD1	NA	CASSPGTGLNTEAFF	TGTGCCAGCAGTCCCGGGACAGGACTGAACACTGAAGCTTTCTTT
TRBV5-4	TRBJ1-3	NA	NA	CASSLSGSGNTIYF	TGTGCCAGCAGCTTGTCAGGTTCTGGAAACACCATATATTTT
TRBV2	TRBJ2-2	TRBD1	NA	CASPYTGGSGELFF	TGTGCCAGCCCCTATACAGGGGGTTCCGGGGAGCTGTTTTTT
TRBV2	TRBJ2-2	NA	NA	CASSQGGTGELFF	TGTGCCAGCAGTCAAGGGGGGACCGGGGAGCTGTTTTTT
TRBV2	TRBJ2-7	NA	NA	CASDVEGPSYEQYF	TGTGCCAGCGATGTGGAGGGGCCTTCCTACGAGCAGTACTTC
TRBV6-5	TRBJ2-5	NA	NA	CASSYTRRQETQYF	TGTGCCAGCAGTTACACCCGGAGGCAAGAGACCCAGTACTTC
TRBV3-1/TRBV3-2	TRBJ2-3	TRBD1	NA	CASSQEVDRVRWTQYF	TGTGCCAGCAGCCAAGAGGTGGACAGGGTAAGGTGGACGCAGTATTTT
TRBV9	TRBJ1-1	NA	NA	CASSVARGGTEAFF	TGTGCCAGCAGCGTAGCTAGGGGGGGCACTGAAGCTTTCTTT
TRBV19	TRBJ2-1	TRBD2	once	CASSIDLRAGGRNEQFF	TGTGCCAGTAGTATAGATCTGCGAGCGGGGGGGCGTAATGAGCAGTTCTTC
TRBV4-3	TRBJ2-7	TRBD1	NA	CASSQGQGSYEQYF	TGCGCCAGCAGCCAGGGACAGGGAAGCTACGAGCAGTACTTC
TRBV6-4	TRBJ2-7	TRBD2	NA	CASSPGGTSGSYEQYF	TGTGCCAGCAGCCCCGGGGGGACTAGCGGTTCCTACGAGCAGTACTTC
TRBV7-9	TRBJ1-5	NA	medium-sized	CASSLTHAGNQPQHF	TGTGCCAGCAGCTTAACACACGCGGGGAATCAGCCCCAGCATTTT
TRBV6-5	TRBJ2-7	NA	once	CASSSGVSYEQYF	TGTGCCAGCAGTTCGGGGGTATCCTACGAGCAGTACTTC
TRBV7-2	TRBJ1-1	NA	once	CASSLAPRGSSTEAFF	TGTGCCAGCAGCTTAGCGCCGAGGGGCAGCAGCACTGAAGCTTTCTTT
TRBV27	TRBJ1-2	NA	NA	CASSLFAGVGYTF	TGTGCCAGCAGTTTATTTGCCGGGGTTGGCTACACCTTC
TRBV9	TRBJ2-7	TRBD1	NA	CASSAGEGGTGPTYEQYF	TGTGCCAGCAGCGCGGGGGAAGGGGGGACAGGGCCCACCTACGAGCAGTACTTC
TRBV28	TRBJ1-5	NA	few	CASTLGSGFRQPQHF	TGTGCCAGCACCCTGGGGAGCGGGTTCCGGCAGCCCCAGCATTTT
TRBV5-1	TRBJ1-3	NA	NA	CASSAWTASSGNTIYF	TGCGCCAGCAGCGCGTGGACAGCCAGCTCTGGAAACACCATATATTTT
TRBV4-1	TRBJ1-1	TRBD1	NA	CASSQPRGTHTEAFF	TGCGCCAGCAGCCAACCCAGGGGGACCCACACTGAAGCTTTCTTT
TRBV30	TRBJ2-2	NA	NA	CAGGAAGGELFF	TGTGCGGGGGGGGCGGCGGGCGGGGAGCTGTTTTTT
TRBV4-1	TRBJ1-1	TRBD1	NA	CASRRRDRVSEAFF	TGCGCCAGCAGACGACGGGACAGGGTCAGTGAAGCTTTCTTT
TRBV6-4	TRBJ2-3	TRBD2	NA	CASSRGGAGDTQYF	TGTGCCAGCAGCCGGGGGGGGGCTGGAGATACGCAGTATTTT
TRBV4-3	TRBJ2-7	NA	NA	CASSQGLGGTYEQYF	TGCGCCAGCAGCCAAGGCCTAGGGGGGACCTACGAGCAGTACTTC
TRBV9	TRBJ2-3	NA	NA	CASSEDPTDTQYF	TGTGCCAGCAGTGAGGACCCCACAGATACGCAGTATTTT
TRBV5-1	TRBJ2-7	TRBD1	once	CASTDRGSYEQYF	TGCGCCAGCACGGACAGGGGGAGCTACGAGCAGTACTTC
TRBV7-3	TRBJ2-1	TRBD1	NA	CASSLRRTGWNEQFF	TGTGCCAGCAGCTTAAGGAGGACAGGGTGGAATGAGCAGTTCTTC
TRBV9	TRBJ2-7	NA	once	CASSPGGVVRAEQYF	TGTGCCAGCAGCCCCGGTGGGGTGGTAAGGGCTGAGCAGTACTTC
TRBV19	TRBJ2-6	NA	NA	CASTAMLGYGANVLTF	TGTGCCAGTACCGCGATGTTGGGTTATGGGGCCAACGTCCTGACTTTC
TRBV6-5	TRBJ2-3	TRBD2	NA	CASSNSGGVTDTQYF	TGTGCCAGCAGCAATAGCGGGGGGGTCACAGATACGCAGTATTTT
TRBV27	TRBJ2-7	TRBD1	NA	CASSLTGTGLYEQYF	TGTGCCAGCAGTTTAACCGGGACAGGGCTCTACGAGCAGTACTTC
TRBV27	TRBJ1-2	NA	NA	CASSNIRGGYTF	TGTGCCAGCAGTAACATCCGGGGCGGCTACACCTTC